This TCR beta chain was found in a study of blood T cells in healthy people across ages. Study-wide points: The donors' CMV status was not determined, possibly confounding changes in expanded clonotypes.

The V gene's germline CDR1 is SQVTM and CDR2 ANQGSEA. This CDR3 has 13 amino acids. V was trimmed by 4 bases and J by 6 bases, leaving 13 bases between them. A J-beta primer mix and a sample-barcoded 5' primer were used in a second PCR of roughly 6 to 11 cycles. TCRdb called the 5' RACE reads again in MiXCR, with one record for every CDR3 protein. The table lists some 1.5 million distinct CDR3 sequences, under 30% of them singletons, with 7% to 9% in the top ten. Only one count was recorded for this clonotype. The antigen remains unidentified. The J gene is TRBJ1-5, the V gene TRBV29-1; tentative D call: TRBD1 (6 bases). This TCR derives from a woman aged 25 to 39 in good health. Sequencing was carried out using blood. The CDR3 coding sequence is TGCAGCGTTGGATTGGGGGCGGGTCAGCCCCAGCATTTT. This sequence encodes CSVGLGAGQPQHF.